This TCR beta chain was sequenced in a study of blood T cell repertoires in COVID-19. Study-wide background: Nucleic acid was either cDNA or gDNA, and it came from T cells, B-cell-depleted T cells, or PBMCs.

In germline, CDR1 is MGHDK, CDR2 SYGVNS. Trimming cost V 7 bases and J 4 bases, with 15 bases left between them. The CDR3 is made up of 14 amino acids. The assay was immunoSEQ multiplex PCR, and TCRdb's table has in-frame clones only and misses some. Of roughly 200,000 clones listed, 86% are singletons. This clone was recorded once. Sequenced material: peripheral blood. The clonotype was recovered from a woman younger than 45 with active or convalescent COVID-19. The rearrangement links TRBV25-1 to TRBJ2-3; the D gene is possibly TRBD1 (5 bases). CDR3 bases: TGTGCCAGCACACCGACGACAGCCCCAGATACGCAGTATTTT. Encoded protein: CASTPTTAPDTQYF.